The T cell receptor beta chain described here comes from a study of blood T cell repertoires in COVID-19. The CDR3 totals 15 residues. V gave up 7 bases and J gave up 3 bases, with 17 bases separating them. Germline V gene sequence: CDR1 SNHLY, CDR2 FYNNEI. The table came from immunoSEQ multiplex PCR; TCRdb's copy has only in-frame clones and leaves some out. The profile shows 95,000 to 100,000 clones, roughly 80% of them singletons. V usage is TRBV2 and J usage is TRBJ2-3, with TRBD1 as a possible D gene (7 bases). Sequenced input: peripheral blood. This TCR was recovered from a woman older than 75 with acute or convalescent COVID-19. CDR3 amino acids: CASNGGGVGTDTQYF. In nucleotides, the CDR3 is TGTGCCAGCAACGGAGGGGGCGTGGGGACAGATACGCAGTATTTT.